The entry below gives a single T cell receptor beta chain sequence along with its context. Its target antigen remains unknown. No base-level quality is on record; no much larger clone is a single base apart. This record belongs to a study of CD8 T cells in ankylosing spondylitis listed by TCRdb under 2017. In terms of the full investigation: To find TCR variants linked to disease, the study profiled T cell receptor beta repertoires in ankylosing spondylitis patients and healthy donors. The full study cohort comprised about 25 ankylosing spondylitis patients and about a hundred healthy donors. Peripheral blood was sampled, and synovial fluid was additionally collected from ankylosing spondylitis patients. Results and caveats for the whole study, not just this receptor: The disease-linked clones had a CD8+ phenotype and were found at relatively low frequencies in peripheral blood. According to the report, matched synovial fluid samples from ankylosing spondylitis patients were significantly enriched for the disease-linked clones. A TCR beta motif made up of fewer than 10 highly homologous amino acid variants appeared to be characteristic of blood from ankylosing spondylitis patients. Some TCR beta motif variants had previously been reported in synovial fluid and blood of reactive arthritis patients, which suggested common disease-initiation mechanisms.

The CDR3 holds 13 amino acids from the cysteine to the phenylalanine. Only the CDR3 portion is preserved as DNA: 39 bases, with reading frame beginning at the first base. Relative to germline, V is 5 bases shorter and J is 2 bases shorter, with 13 bases between their ends. The germline V gene (reference sequence) sets CDR1 to DFQATT and CDR2 to SNEGSKA. The reads were generated on an Illumina HiSeq 2500. Quantitative 5'-RACE with molecular barcodes was used to prepare TCR beta libraries. Per the authors' processing: A new computational method based on a probabilistic model of VDJ rearrangement was used to identify disease-linked TCR variants. TCRdb reprocessing: public reads trimmed at Q25 with fastp, clones called with MiXCR, in-frame beta chains kept. Each CDR3 protein gets just one entry, which takes the most common genes and DNA from the rows behind it. The V and J calls follow TCRdb's processing rather than the paper's. Recorded for this sample are 350,000 to 400,000 distinct CDR3 sequences; roughly 20% of them occurred a single time. Roughly 13% of the sample is held by the ten biggest clonotypes.

The sequenced sample was blood, either unsorted or a sorted T cell fraction (not recorded which). The TCR was taken from a male donor with ankylosing spondylitis or in good health (not recorded which). The V and J segments used are TRBV20-1 and TRBJ2-7; the D gene is perhaps TRBD1, on 5 matching bases. The nucleotides read TGCAGTGCTGAAACAGGTAGAACCTACGAGCAGTACTTC. Translated, this gives CSAETGRTYEQYF.